This TCR beta chain was observed in a study of blood T cell repertoires in COVID-19 (dated by TCRdb to the early 2020s). In the study overall: Samples covering the acute and convalescent phases of COVID-19 were provided by collaborators in the United States, Italy and Spain. The material from the prospective study consisted of cDNA or gDNA derived from T cells, B-cell-depleted T cells, or PBMCs. Subjects who had been exposed to COVID-19, were actively infected with it, or had recovered from it provided the deeply sampled blood TCRbeta repertoires that made up the dataset. A freely available public database, intended as a resource for researchers studying the immune response to SARS-CoV-2, is where the repertoires were released. The samples were drawn from two sources: the first 160 participants of the ongoing ImmuneRACE study, and 950 to 1,500 subjects contributed by 6 global collaborators. A de-identified subject ID, COVID-19 status, age in years and sex were almost always included in the sample metadata. HLA class I and class II types, where available, came from metadata supplied by the sample provider rather than from assay-based typing.

TCRbeta CDR3 regions were amplified from genomic DNA by means of the immunoSEQ Assay, a bias-controlled multiplex PCR. The authors processed their data as follows. The number of nucleated cells in each sample was estimated by amplification of reference gene primers within the assay. To quantify the absolute abundance of each unique TCRbeta CDR3 rearrangement, sequence reads were collapsed and filtered. For each sample, productive Simpson clonality was calculated by taking the square root of Simpson's diversity index across productive rearrangements. The table was pulled from immuneACCESS by TCRdb, which kept in-frame rearrangements only. Such tables lose some clones; where checked, under half of the loss comes from unresolved V genes, and the rest has no known cause. V, J and clone size were drawn from that table, and D and trimming were deduced from the DNA. The sample table lists about 290,000 clones, just under 85% of them with a count of one. The ten largest clonotypes hold around 3.9% of the sample.

V is cut back by 5 bases and J by 6 bases, with 4 bases in the junction unmatched. CDR1 and CDR2 are drawn from the germline V gene (reference sequence): SEHNR, FQNEAQ. Taken from cysteine to phenylalanine, the CDR3 has 14 residues. The kept DNA is CDR3 alone, 42 bases in frame from the first base. Whole blood was collected in K2EDTA tubes by collaborating institutions according to the institutions' own protocols. For TCRbeta analysis, collaborators shipped samples in one of three forms: frozen whole blood, isolated PBMCs, or DNA extracted from either of those sample types. Regarding this clone: What antigen it recognizes has not been identified. Base quality data are lacking; no much larger clone is found one base away.

The investigation overall reported the following: The quantity of clinical and demographic metadata differed by source and by participant and was supplied without curation.

The sample was peripheral blood. In this chain, TRBV7-9 is recombined with TRBJ2-7, and 13 junction bases match TRBD2. This clonotype originated in a woman between 45 and 65 years old with active or convalescent COVID-19. The bases read TGTGCCAGCAGCCCCGGGACTAGCGGGATCGAGCAGTACTTC. Its translation reads: CASSPGTSGIEQYF.